This TCR beta chain was found in a study of CD8+ T cells in alopecia areata. Study in general: Among treated patients, oral tofacitinib was administered at 5 to 10 mg twice daily. General observations from the study: Scalp and blood samples kept many expanded lesional clones throughout tofacitinib.

The CDR3 has 11 amino acids. With 6 bases removed from V and 4 bases from J, the gap between germline ends came to 10 bases. Germline V gene sequence: CDR1 DFQATT, CDR2 SNEGSKA (reference sequence). As to treatment: oral pan-JAK inhibitor, 5-10 mg twice daily. Specimens obtained from alopecia areata patients comprised lesional scalp punch biopsies and peripheral blood. Concerning this clone itself: Its antigen remains unknown.

RNA extraction and reverse transcription yielded cDNA as sequencing template. Sequencing used immunoSEQ multiplex PCR; TCRdb keeps in-frame clones, though not all of them. The sample includes 150,000 to 200,000 clones, over 55% of them seen just once. The TCR sequence derives from a human donor with alopecia areata. The chain uses TRBV20-1 and TRBJ2-7; no reliable D call. Specimen: CD4+ T cells sorted from blood, collected at week 24, from a patient treated with tofacitinib. The CDR3 spells CSAGWAYEQYF. In DNA form, the CDR3 reads TGCAGTGCCGGGTGGGCGTACGAGCAGTACTTC.